This entry lists 5 T cell receptor beta chains sequenced from one sample in a study of shared clonotypes between healthy human individuals. The assay was immunoSEQ multiplex PCR, and TCRdb's table has in-frame clones only and misses some. The sample yields over 2 million clones, 85% to 95% seen once. The sample comprised naive CD4+ T cells from PBMCs. This sample's subset: CD45RA+ positively selected. The source is a man between 18 and 29 years old in good health. Some clones in this sample may be carry-over from other donors' samples.

Concerning this clone itself: The sample carries other DNA sequences with the same CDR3. The rearrangement links TRBV5-1 to TRBJ2-7; 10 nucleotides align to TRBD2. V lost 0 bases to trimming and J lost 5 bases; unmatched junction nucleotides: 5. From germline, CDR1 is SGHRS and CDR2 YFSETQ. The CDR3 extends over 15 amino acids. CDR3 sequence: CASSLAPGLANEQYF. The CDR3 region has the DNA TGCGCCAGCAGCTTGGCCCCGGGACTAGCGAACGAGCAGTACTTC.

The chain combines TRBV7-2 with TRBJ2-1, with TRBD2 matching 11 bases. Trimming at V came to 0 bases and at J to 3 bases, leaving 7 bases not matched to a gene. CDR1 is SGHTA, CDR2 FQGNSA, per germline. This CDR3 has 18 amino acids. The CDR3: CASSLAPSGGTYYNEQFF. Written as DNA, the CDR3 is TGTGCCAGCAGCTTAGCGCCTAGCGGGGGGACATACTACAATGAGCAGTTCTTC.

V gene TRBV7-2 combines with J gene TRBJ2-5; D gene ambiguous. Trimming left V 5 bases short and J 1 base short, with 11 bases between. The CDR3 has 14 residues. Germline V gene lookup returns CDR1 SGHTA and CDR2 FQGNSA. The chain's CDR3 is CASSRNTLQETQYF. The CDR3 DNA sequence: TGTGCCAGCAGCCGAAACACCCTCCAAGAGACCCAGTACTTC.

The CDR3 is CASSVRGETQYF. The CDR3 DNA reads as TGTGCCAGCAGCGTTCGGGGGGAGACCCAGTACTTC. The chain uses TRBV9 and TRBJ2-5; D is perhaps TRBD2 (6 bases). Trimming took off 2 bases at V and 5 bases at J, with 7 bases between the two ends. Germline-derived CDR1 and CDR2 are SGDLS and YYNGEE. The CDR3 contains 12 residues.

This chain uses TRBV7-9 with TRBJ2-1; 8 bases line up with TRBD2. This CDR3 is built from 17 residues. Germline V CDR1 and CDR2: SEHNR, FQNEAQ (reference sequence). V was pared by 2 bases and J by 5 bases, with 11 bases of the junction left unmatched. The CDR3 here is CASSLRATSDFHNEQFF. CDR3 DNA sequence: TGTGCCAGCAGCTTAAGGGCGACTAGCGATTTTCACAATGAGCAGTTCTTC.